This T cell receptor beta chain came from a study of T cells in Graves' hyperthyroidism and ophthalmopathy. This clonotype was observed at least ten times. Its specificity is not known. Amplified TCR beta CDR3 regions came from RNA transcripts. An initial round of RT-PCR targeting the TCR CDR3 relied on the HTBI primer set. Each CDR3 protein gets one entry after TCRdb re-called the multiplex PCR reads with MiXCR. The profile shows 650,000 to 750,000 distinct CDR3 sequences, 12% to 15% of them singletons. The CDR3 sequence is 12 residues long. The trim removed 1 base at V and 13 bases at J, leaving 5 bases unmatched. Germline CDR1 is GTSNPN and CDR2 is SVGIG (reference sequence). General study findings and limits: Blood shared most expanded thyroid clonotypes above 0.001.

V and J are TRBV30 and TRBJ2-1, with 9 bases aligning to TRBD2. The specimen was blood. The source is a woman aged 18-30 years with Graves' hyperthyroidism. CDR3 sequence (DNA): TGTGCCTGGAGTGGACTAGCGGACCCCCAGTTCTTC. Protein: CAWSGLADPQFF.